This TCR beta chain is drawn from a study of Graves' ophthalmopathy and Graves' hyperthyroidism. Amplification of TCR beta CDR3 regions used RNA transcripts. RT-PCR with HTBI primers came first, then second-round multiplex PCR. One entry per CDR3 protein results from TCRdb running MiXCR on the multiplex PCR reads. The repertoire includes 400,000 to 450,000 distinct CDR3 sequences, around 20% of them detected once, and approximately 3.2% sits in the top ten. This CDR3 has 11 residues. CDR1 MNHNS and CDR2 SASEGT come from the germline V gene. V shed 9 bases and J 4 bases; nucleotides not matched to a gene: 1.

This TCR derives from a young woman with stable Graves' hyperthyroidism. Sequencing used peripheral blood. The chain carries TRBV6-1 and TRBJ2-7; 9 bases map to TRBD2. The CDR3 DNA sequence: TGTGCCAGTGCGGGGGGGTACGAGCAGTACTTC. Its translation is CASAGGYEQYF.